The 28 T cell receptor beta chains below all came from one sample that was sequenced in a study of cytomegalovirus exposure and HLA in healthy donors (dated by TCRdb to the late 2010s). Library construction relied on the immunoSEQ multiplex PCR assay. A mixture of 60 forward primers for TCR Vbeta segments and 13 reverse primers for TCR Jbeta segments was used in the multiplex PCR. Held by TCRdb, this immuneACCESS table contains in-frame sequences only and omits some clones. Under half of the omission traces to an unresolved V gene where checked; the cause of the rest is unknown. This sample lists about 92,000 clones; approximately 84% were detected once. The ten largest clonotypes hold around 6% of the sample. The sample taken for sequencing was PBMCs. The receptor source for this set is a woman between 18 and 30 years old in good health and CMV-seropositive.

This sequence joins TRBV27 and TRBJ2-7, with unresolved D. The V gene lost 3 bases and the J gene lost 3 bases, with 9 bases spanning the gap. CDR1 and CDR2 (germline): MNHEY, SMNVEV (reference sequence). CDR3 length equals 13 residues. CDR3 residues: CASSFRRGYEQYF. Written as DNA, the CDR3 is TGTGCCAGCAGTTTCCGGCGAGGCTACGAGCAGTACTTC.

The V and J genes are TRBV7-9 and TRBJ1-1; maybe TRBD1 (6 bases). Germline values: CDR1 SEHNR, CDR2 FQNEAQ (reference sequence). The length of the CDR3 is 14 residues. The V end was cut by 5 bases, the J end by 4 bases, with 14 bases between. The CDR3 DNA reads as TGTGCCAGCAGCCCAGGGGTGTTAGGCACTGAAGCTTTCTTT. It codes for CASSPGVLGTEAFF.

The V call is TRBV6-1, the J call TRBJ1-5, with 9 bases identical to TRBD1. J gave up 2 bases and V 5 bases, and 4 bases lay outside the gene matches. Germline-derived CDR1 and CDR2 are MNHNS and SASEGT. CDR3 length: 15 amino acids. In DNA form, the CDR3 reads TGTGCCAGCAGTTCGGACAGGGGTGGCAATCAGCCCCAGCATTTT. Amino acids: CASSSDRGGNQPQHF.

In its sample, this clone was seen a few times. J is TRBJ1-4 and V is TRBV28, with 7 bases lining up with TRBD1. This CDR3 has 14 residues. Germline CDR1 is MDHEN and CDR2 is SYDVKM. Trimming took 4 bases from V and 8 from J; bases not matched to a gene: 7. As DNA, the CDR3 is TGTGCCAGCAGTTCACAACAGGGGACGGAAAAACTGTTTTTT. This codes for CASSSQQGTEKLFF.

This chain connects TRBV4-1 to TRBJ2-2, with D maybe TRBD1 (6 bases). V lost 1 base to trimming and J lost 2 bases, with 14 bases between them. The germline gives CDR1 MGHRA, CDR2 YSYEKL. The CDR3 is 17 residues long. CDR3 sequence (DNA): TGCGCCAGCAGCCAAGGAGGGGGAATGACAAACACCGGGGAGCTGTTTTTT. Translating it yields CASSQGGGMTNTGELFF.

The chain employs TRBV29-1 and TRBJ1-1, with D possibly matching TRBD1 (5 bases). The germline V gene has CDR1 SQVTM and CDR2 ANQGSEA. This CDR3 is built from 17 residues. V lost 4 bases and J lost 3, with 24 bases in between. This chain's CDR3 is CSVAHRLSGAGDTEAFF. The CDR3, as DNA: TGCAGCGTTGCGCACCGACTCAGCGGGGCGGGTGACACTGAAGCTTTCTTT.

The table lists this clone with a count of one. The rearrangement joins TRBV25-1 to TRBJ2-1; 9 bases line up with TRBD2. Germline trimming cut 0 bases from V and 7 bases from J; bases unmatched to any gene: 7. Germline CDR1 and CDR2: MGHDK and SYGVNS. This CDR3 is built from 16 residues. CDR3 sequence: CASSEYWGTSSNEQFF. In nucleotides, the CDR3 is TGTGCCAGCAGTGAATACTGGGGGACTAGCTCTAATGAGCAGTTCTTC.

The chain carries TRBV4-2 and TRBJ1-4; the D is unclear. This CDR3 region has 15 residues. V was pared by 1 base and J by 3 bases, with 9 bases between. The V gene's germline CDR1 is LGHNA and CDR2 YNFKEQ. The CDR3: CASSQGSEPNEKLFF. The CDR3 bases are TGTGCCAGCAGCCAAGGGTCAGAACCTAATGAAAAACTGTTTTTT.

This rearrangement joins TRBV4-1 to TRBJ2-7, with D possibly being TRBD1 (5 bases). Germline CDR1 is MGHRA and CDR2 is YSYEKL. The CDR3 has 15 amino acids. V was cut by 0 bases and J by 4 bases, with 13 bases left in between. The CDR3 DNA sequence: TGCGCCAGCAGCCAAGAGTTGGCAGGGCCATACGAGCAGTACTTC. Protein product: CASSQELAGPYEQYF.

This clone was counted between two and nine times. The rearrangement joins TRBV28 to TRBJ1-5; D is ambiguous. CDR3 length: 13 residues. CDR1 is MDHEN, CDR2 SYDVKM, per germline. V was pared by 8 bases and J by 2 bases, with 10 bases between. CDR3: CASSIGGNQPQHF. The CDR3 DNA is TGTGCCAGCTCTATCGGGGGCAATCAGCCCCAGCATTTT.

The sample holds a few counts of this clone. This chain joins TRBV2 and TRBJ1-1; 10 nucleotides line up with TRBD1. The CDR3 is made up of 13 amino acids. Per the germline V gene, CDR1 is SNHLY and CDR2 is FYNNEI. The ends lost 4 bases at V and 7 bases at J; junction bases unmatched: 3. In DNA form, the CDR3 reads TGTGCCAGCAGTGGACAGGGGGCTTTTGAAGCTTTCTTT. The encoded protein is CASSGQGAFEAFF.

J is TRBJ2-5 and V is TRBV18, with D possibly matching TRBD1 (5 bases). The DNA end lines up better with TRBJ2-7; the J call may be wrong. The CDR3 covers 13 residues. Germline CDR1 is KGHSH and CDR2 is LQKENI. The DNA of the CDR3 is TGTGCCAGCTCCCCGACAGAATCCTACGAGCAGTACTTC. It encodes CASSPTESYEQYF.

This clone has only a few counts. The rearrangement links TRBV6-5 to TRBJ1-5, with 7 positions matching TRBD1. The CDR3 length is 15 residues. Germline CDR1 and CDR2: MNHEY and SVGAGI. The junction had 10 bases not matched to a gene; V was cut back by 5 bases and J by 6 bases. The CDR3, as DNA: TGTGCCAGCAGTCCCAGGGGGATCCTGGGTCAGCCCCAGCATTTT. This translates into CASSPRGILGQPQHF.

This rearrangement joins TRBV6-4 to TRBJ2-6; a weak D match, TRBD2 (5 bases). The germline V gene has CDR1 MRHNA and CDR2 SNTAGT. Trimming took off 6 bases at V and 1 base at J, with 16 bases between the two ends. The CDR3 loop spans 17 amino acids. The CDR3 coding sequence is TGTGCCAGCAGCCCTGGCACTTCGGGATCTGGGGCCAACGTCCTGACTTTC. Translating gives CASSPGTSGSGANVLTF.

The V gene is TRBV28, the J gene TRBJ2-7; 11 nucleotides line up with TRBD2. The ends lost 5 bases at V and 3 bases at J; junction bases unmatched: 6. The CDR3 has 15 amino acids. Per germline, CDR1 MDHEN and CDR2 SYDVKM. The CDR3 protein is CASSPRLAGIYEQYF. The DNA for the CDR3 is TGTGCCAGCAGTCCACGACTAGCGGGGATCTACGAGCAGTACTTC.

V gene TRBV4-2 combines with J gene TRBJ1-5; D gene ambiguous. The V gene lost 0 bases and the J gene lost 2 bases, with 5 bases spanning the gap. The CDR3 has 14 residues. The V gene's germline CDR1 is LGHNA and CDR2 YNFKEQ. CDR3 nucleotide sequence: TGTGCCAGCAGCCAAGAGGCAGGCAATCAGCCCCAGCATTTT. Translated, it gives CASSQEAGNQPQHF.

The chain combines TRBV28 with TRBJ1-3; 8 nucleotides align to TRBD1. The CDR3 runs to 15 residues. The V gene's germline CDR1 is MDHEN and CDR2 SYDVKM. The V and J ends lost 5 bases and 1 base, in that order; junction bases with no gene match: 4. This CDR3 is CASSADRGSGNTIYF. CDR3 bases: TGTGCCAGCAGTGCCGACAGGGGTTCTGGAAACACCATATATTTT.

This clone was seen once. The rearrangement joins TRBV6-1 to TRBJ2-7; D is possibly TRBD1 (6 bases). This CDR3 has 14 residues. Trimming left V 4 bases short and J 1 base short, with 11 bases between. Germline CDR1 MNHNS, CDR2 SASEGT. CDR3 nucleotide sequence: TGTGCCAGCAGTGCCCTGACAGGATCCTACGAGCAGTACTTC. Residues: CASSALTGSYEQYF.

The chain carries TRBV5-1 and TRBJ2-2; 14 positions match TRBD2. CDR3 length: 17 amino acids. J lost 0 bases, V lost 4 bases, and 2 bases had no gene match. Germline lookup yields CDR1 SGHRS and CDR2 YFSETQ. The CDR3 reads CASSRTSGGTNTGELFF. The DNA of the CDR3 is TGCGCCAGCAGCCGGACTAGCGGGGGGACGAACACCGGGGAGCTGTTTTTT.

The V call is TRBV25-1, the J call TRBJ1-1, with 8 bases aligning to TRBD1. The CDR3 contains 16 residues. Germline lookup yields CDR1 MGHDK and CDR2 SYGVNS. The V gene end was trimmed by 5 bases and the J gene end by 2 bases; junction bases not matched to a gene: 10. CDR3 nucleotides: TGTGCCAGCAGTAGGAAGGAGACAGGGGCTAACACTGAAGCTTTCTTT. Protein: CASSRKETGANTEAFF.

This chain joins TRBV7-9 and TRBJ2-1; 10 bases align to TRBD2. With V trimmed by 2 bases and J by 6 bases, 4 bases remained unmatched. The germline V gene encodes CDR1 SEHNR and CDR2 FQNEAQ (reference sequence). CDR3 length: 15 amino acids. CDR3 region: CASSLILAGPNEQFF. In DNA form, the CDR3 reads TGTGCCAGCAGCTTAATACTAGCGGGACCCAATGAGCAGTTCTTC.

This clone has only one observation. The rearrangement uses TRBV19 and TRBJ2-7, with D possibly TRBD1 on 6 matching bases. The germline V gene has CDR1 LNHDA and CDR2 SQIVND (reference sequence). Trimming removed 5 bases from V and 2 bases from J, with 19 bases in between. The CDR3 is 16 amino acids. This CDR3 is CASSFSFVGTTYEQYF. The CDR3 coding sequence is TGTGCCAGTAGTTTCTCTTTTGTGGGGACAACCTACGAGCAGTACTTC.

The chain combines TRBV4-1 with TRBJ2-1, with D unresolved. This CDR3 is 13 amino acids long. The germline gives CDR1 MGHRA, CDR2 YSYEKL. V was shortened by 0 bases and J by 8 bases, with 8 bases between the two germline ends. CDR3 protein: CASSQDESYEQFF. CDR3 in DNA: TGCGCCAGCAGCCAAGATGAGAGCTATGAGCAGTTCTTC.

This clone was detected only a few times. The chain couples TRBV5-3 to TRBJ2-3; 10 bases map to TRBD2. TRBV5-3 is identified as an open reading frame with a role that is uncertain. The CDR3 loop spans 16 amino acids. V shed 3 bases and J 5 bases; nucleotides not matched to a gene: 9. The CDR3: CARSSGTSGIVDTQYF. The CDR3 coding sequence is TGTGCCAGAAGCTCTGGCACTAGCGGGATTGTAGATACGCAGTATTTT.

The chain has TRBV9 and TRBJ2-1; 8 bases align to TRBD2. From germline, CDR1 is SGDLS and CDR2 YYNGEE. With 0 bases clipped from V and 4 bases from J, the junction kept 3 bases outside the gene matches. This CDR3 is built from 15 residues. The CDR3 DNA follows: TGTGCCAGCAGCGTAGAACTAGCGGCATACAATGAGCAGTTCTTC. Amino acid sequence: CASSVELAAYNEQFF. Supplemented by reference TRBV9 and TRBJ2-1, the full variable domain reads DSGVTQTPKHLITATGQRVTLRCSPRSGDLSVYWYQQSLDQGLQFLIQYYNGEERAKGNILERFSAQQFPDLHSELNLSSLELGDSALYFCASSVELAAYNEQFFGPGTRLTVL.

The count of this clone is one. This chain joins TRBV6-5 and TRBJ2-1; 9 bases agree with TRBD1. V dropped 6 bases and J dropped 9; count of bases not matched to a gene: 9. This CDR3 spans 14 amino acids. CDR1 and CDR2 from the germline V gene are MNHEY and SVGAGI. CDR3 loop: CASSLRDRVGEQFF. Here the CDR3 DNA reads TGTGCCAGCAGCCTCCGGGACAGGGTGGGTGAGCAGTTCTTC.

The chain combines TRBV4-1 with TRBJ1-4; the D is unclear. The V gene lost 4 bases and the J gene lost 0 bases, with 9 bases spanning the gap. CDR3 length: 15 amino acids. Germline CDR1 is MGHRA and CDR2 is YSYEKL. CDR3 DNA: TGCGCCAGCAGCCGACTCCCAGCAACTAATGAAAAACTGTTTTTT. Translated: CASSRLPATNEKLFF.

This chain uses TRBV28 with TRBJ1-1; no clear D gene. Deletions cut 9 bases from V and 0 bases from J, with 8 bases between. Germline assignment: CDR1 MDHEN and CDR2 SYDVKM. The CDR3 spans 12 residues. CDR3 protein: CASKLVNTEAFF. In DNA form, the CDR3 reads TGTGCCAGTAAACTGGTGAACACTGAAGCTTTCTTT. Using reference TRBV28 and TRBJ1-1 for the parts outside the CDR3, the full variable domain is DVKVTQSSRYLVKRTGEKVFLECVQDMDHENMFWYRQDPGLGLRLIYFSYDVKMKEKGDIPEGYSVSREKKERFSLILESASTNQTSMYLCASKLVNTEAFFGQGTRLTVV.